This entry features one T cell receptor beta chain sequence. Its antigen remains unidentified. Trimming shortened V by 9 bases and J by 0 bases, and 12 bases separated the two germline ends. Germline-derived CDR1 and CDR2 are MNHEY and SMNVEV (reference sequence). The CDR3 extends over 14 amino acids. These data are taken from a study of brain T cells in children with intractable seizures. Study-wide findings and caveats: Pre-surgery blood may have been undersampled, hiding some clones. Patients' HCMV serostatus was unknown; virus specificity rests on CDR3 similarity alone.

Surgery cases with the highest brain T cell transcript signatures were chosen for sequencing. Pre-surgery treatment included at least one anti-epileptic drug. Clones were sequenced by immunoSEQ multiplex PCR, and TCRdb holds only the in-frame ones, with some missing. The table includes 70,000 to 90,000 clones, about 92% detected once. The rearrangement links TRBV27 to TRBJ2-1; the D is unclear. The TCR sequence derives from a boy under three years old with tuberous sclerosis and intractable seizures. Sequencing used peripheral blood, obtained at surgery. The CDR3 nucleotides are TGTGCCAGTAGACACCCCAGCTCCTACAATGAGCAGTTCTTC. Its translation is CASRHPSSYNEQFF.